This T cell receptor beta chain was retrieved from a study of T-cell memory formation after mild COVID-19. Overall study context: Clusters of TCRs were largely donor specific. Whole-study findings and limits: Detection of some responders pre-infection suggested pre-existing cross-reactive memory T cells participated.

Libraries for TCRalpha and TCRbeta carried sample barcodes and unique molecular identifiers via 5'RACE. TCRdb processed the 5' RACE reads anew with MiXCR; each CDR3 protein has one entry. In the table there are about 180,000 distinct CDR3 sequences, approximately 17% of which are singletons. At least ten counts were recorded for this clonotype. The antigen remains undetermined. V lost 3 bases and J 0 bases, leaving 7 bases between the germline ends. Germline-derived CDR1 and CDR2 are WNHNN and SYGVQD (reference sequence). CDR3 length equals 14 residues. The sequence was collected from a man aged 18-30 years who had mild COVID-19 (a few samples of this study predate the infection). Cell type and time point are not known. Sequencing input: PBMCs or a T cell subset sorted from them (not recorded which). V and J are TRBV10-1 and TRBJ2-3, with unresolved D. CDR3 residues: CASSEARSTDTQYF. As DNA, the CDR3 is TGCGCCAGCAGTGAAGCTAGGAGCACAGATACGCAGTATTTT.